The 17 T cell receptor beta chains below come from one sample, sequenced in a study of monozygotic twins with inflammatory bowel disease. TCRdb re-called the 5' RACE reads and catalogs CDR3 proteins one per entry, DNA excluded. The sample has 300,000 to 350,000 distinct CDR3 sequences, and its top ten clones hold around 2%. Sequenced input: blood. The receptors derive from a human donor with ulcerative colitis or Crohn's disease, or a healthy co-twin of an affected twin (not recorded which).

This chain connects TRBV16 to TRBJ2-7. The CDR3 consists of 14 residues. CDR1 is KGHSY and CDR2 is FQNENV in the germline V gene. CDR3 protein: CASSPLEGPHEQYF.

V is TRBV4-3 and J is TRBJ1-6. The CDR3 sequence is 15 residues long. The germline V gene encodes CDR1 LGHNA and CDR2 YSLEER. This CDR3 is CASRLDITYNSPLHF.

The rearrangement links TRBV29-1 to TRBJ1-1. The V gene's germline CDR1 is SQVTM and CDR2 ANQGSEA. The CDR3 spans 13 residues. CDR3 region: CSVARGEGTEAFF.

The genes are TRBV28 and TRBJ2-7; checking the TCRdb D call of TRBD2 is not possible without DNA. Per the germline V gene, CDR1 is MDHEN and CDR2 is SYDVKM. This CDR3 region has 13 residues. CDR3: CASSLDQGQEQYF. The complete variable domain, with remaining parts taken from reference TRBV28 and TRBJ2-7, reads DVKVTQSSRYLVKRTGEKVFLECVQDMDHENMFWYRQDPGLGLRLIYFSYDVKMKEKGDIPEGYSVSREKKERFSLILESASTNQTSMYLCASSLDQGQEQYFGPGTRLTVT.

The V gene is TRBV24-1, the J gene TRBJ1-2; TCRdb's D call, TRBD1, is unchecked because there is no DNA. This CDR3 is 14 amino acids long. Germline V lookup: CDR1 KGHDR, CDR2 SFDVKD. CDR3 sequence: CATSQGQGYYGYTF.

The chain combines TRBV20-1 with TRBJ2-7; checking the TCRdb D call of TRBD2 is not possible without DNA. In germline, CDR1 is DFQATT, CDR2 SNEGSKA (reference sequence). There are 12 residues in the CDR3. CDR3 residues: CSARLTRNEQYF.

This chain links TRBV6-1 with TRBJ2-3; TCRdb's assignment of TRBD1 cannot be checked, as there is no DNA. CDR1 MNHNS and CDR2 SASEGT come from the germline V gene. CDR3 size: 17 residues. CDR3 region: CASRRGWGASGADTQYF.

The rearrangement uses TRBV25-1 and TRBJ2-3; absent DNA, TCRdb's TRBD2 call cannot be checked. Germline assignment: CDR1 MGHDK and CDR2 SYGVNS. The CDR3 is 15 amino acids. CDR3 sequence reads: CASSVGLAEPDTQYF.

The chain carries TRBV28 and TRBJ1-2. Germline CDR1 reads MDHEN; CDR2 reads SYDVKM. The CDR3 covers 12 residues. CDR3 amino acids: CASRQPTVFYTF.

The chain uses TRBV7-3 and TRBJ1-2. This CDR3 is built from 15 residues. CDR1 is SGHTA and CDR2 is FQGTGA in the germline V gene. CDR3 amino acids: CASSSGPSKGYGYTF.

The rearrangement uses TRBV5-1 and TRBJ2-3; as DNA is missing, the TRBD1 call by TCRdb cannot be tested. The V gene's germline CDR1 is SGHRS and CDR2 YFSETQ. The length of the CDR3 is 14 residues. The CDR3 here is CDSSLDRGTDTQYF.

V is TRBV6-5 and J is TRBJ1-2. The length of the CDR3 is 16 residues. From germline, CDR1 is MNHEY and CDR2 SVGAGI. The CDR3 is CASSYSWGPANYGYTF.

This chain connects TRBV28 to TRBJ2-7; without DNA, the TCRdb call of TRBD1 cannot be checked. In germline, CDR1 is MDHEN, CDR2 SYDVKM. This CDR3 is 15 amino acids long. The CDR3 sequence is CASSAPGTDSYEQYF.

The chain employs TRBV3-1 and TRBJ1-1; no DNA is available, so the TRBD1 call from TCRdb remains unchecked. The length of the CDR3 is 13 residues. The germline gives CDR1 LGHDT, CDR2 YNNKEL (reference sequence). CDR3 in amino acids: CASSRRGEVEAFF.

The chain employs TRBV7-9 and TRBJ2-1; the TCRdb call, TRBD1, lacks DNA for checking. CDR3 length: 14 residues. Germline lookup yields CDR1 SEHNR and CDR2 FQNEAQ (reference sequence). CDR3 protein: CASSSRDSPDEQFF.

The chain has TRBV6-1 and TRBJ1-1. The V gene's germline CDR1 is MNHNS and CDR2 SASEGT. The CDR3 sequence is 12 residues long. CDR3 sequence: CARPSPNTEAFF.

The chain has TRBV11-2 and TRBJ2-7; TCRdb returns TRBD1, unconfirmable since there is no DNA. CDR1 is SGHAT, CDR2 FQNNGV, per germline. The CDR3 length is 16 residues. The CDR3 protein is CASSLSAPGPSYEQYF.